This T cell receptor beta chain emerged from a study of Graves' ophthalmopathy and Graves' hyperthyroidism. This clonotype occurred many times. RNA transcripts yielded amplified TCR beta CDR3 regions. HTBI primers were employed in first-round RT-PCR, then a second-round multiplex PCR followed. Via MiXCR, TCRdb re-called the multiplex PCR reads, giving one row per CDR3 protein. This table has about 380,000 distinct CDR3 sequences, over 15% appearing once. V was pared by 5 bases and J by 0 bases, with 16 bases between. The CDR3 runs 16 residues. Germline-derived CDR1 and CDR2 are SGHTA and FQGNSA. Sequenced sample: peripheral blood. The receptor's source is a woman between 18 and 29 years old with stable Graves' hyperthyroidism. The V and J genes are TRBV7-2 and TRBJ1-2, with D tentatively TRBD1 (5 bases). CDR3 amino acids: CASSRRSREANYGYTF. Here the CDR3 DNA reads TGTGCCAGCAGCCGAAGGTCCAGGGAAGCTAACTATGGCTACACCTTC.